Each of the 3 T cell receptor beta chains below was sequenced from the same sample in a study of shared clonotypes between healthy human individuals. Assay: immunoSEQ multiplex PCR; the TCRdb copy retains only in-frame clones and omits some. The sample records some 2,100,000 clones, roughly 91% being singletons. Terminally differentiated effector memory CD45RA+ cells were excluded from the naive CD8 cells, which were CD45RO-negative and positively selected for CCR7. The sample consisted of naive CD8+ T cells from PBMCs. Receptor source: a man aged 18 to 30 in good health. Some clones in this sample may be carry-over from other donors' samples.

In the case of this clone: This specimen includes other DNA sequences encoding the same CDR3. The chain has TRBV27 and TRBJ2-1, with D tentatively TRBD1 (6 bases). The CDR3 is 15 residues long. Trimming removed 7 bases from V and 2 bases from J, with 15 bases in between. Germline lookup yields CDR1 MNHEY and CDR2 SMNVEV (reference sequence). CDR3 nucleotide sequence: TGTGCCAGCACCCCAGGGGCAGGAGCCTACAATGAGCAGTTCTTC. This encodes CASTPGAGAYNEQFF.

Comments on this clone: The same CDR3 arises from other DNA sequences in this sample as well. The V call is TRBV27, the J call TRBJ2-7; 7 bases are a match to TRBD1. This CDR3 region has 14 residues. CDR1 and CDR2 from the germline V gene are MNHEY and SMNVEV (reference sequence). The trim removed 0 bases at V and 3 bases at J, leaving 2 bases unmatched. CDR3 sequence reads: CASSLSGQDYEQYF. The CDR3 region has the DNA TGTGCCAGCAGTTTATCTGGACAGGACTACGAGCAGTACTTC.

This clone was found once. CDR3 region: CASSLVGSVTYEQYF. The DNA for the CDR3 is TGTGCCAGCAGCTTAGTGGGTAGCGTGACCTACGAGCAGTACTTC. The rearrangement uses TRBV7-9 and TRBJ2-7, with TRBD2 as a possible D gene (5 bases). Trimming removed 1 base from V and 2 bases from J, with 12 bases in between. CDR3 size: 15 residues. CDR1 is SEHNR and CDR2 is FQNEAQ in the germline V gene (reference sequence).